Listed below are T cell receptor beta chains from one sample, sequenced in a study of blood T cell repertoires in COVID-19. Data came from immunoSEQ multiplex PCR; TCRdb stores just in-frame clones and leaves some out. Of approximately 230,000 clones listed, about 89% are singletons. Material for sequencing was PBMCs or T cells enriched from blood (not recorded which). These receptor sequences come from a woman under 40 who had recovered from COVID-19. The CDR3 runs from the conserved cysteine through the conserved F or W. A D gene is named only where the DNA matches it firmly. Size is omitted from some rows. Given values are once, few, many or a class for expanded clones.

CDR3aa,CDR3nt,v_gene,j_gene,abundance,d_gene
CASSQDLRGRLGYGYTF,TGCGCCAGCAGCCAAGATCTGAGGGGGCGGCTTGGCTATGGCTACACCTTC,TRBV4-3,TRBJ1-2,few,TRBD1
CASSQDYAGNQPQHF,TGTGCCAGCAGCCAAGATTATGCAGGCAATCAGCCCCAGCATTTT,TRBV3-1/TRBV3-2,TRBJ1-5,-,-
CASSKGTSGKNTGELFF,TGTGCCAGCAGTAAGGGGACTAGCGGGAAGAACACCGGGGAGCTGTTTTTT,TRBV6-2/TRBV6-3,TRBJ2-2,-,TRBD2
CASSFSGSGYNEQFF,TGTGCCAGCAGCTTTAGCGGGAGCGGCTACAATGAGCAGTTCTTC,TRBV28,TRBJ2-1,-,TRBD2
CAFGSREGASYTF,TGTGCCTTTGGAAGTCGAGAGGGGGCGAGCTACACCTTC,TRBV2,TRBJ1-2,-,TRBD1
CASSLVAPSSYNEQFF,TGTGCCAGCAGTTTGGTCGCCCCTAGCTCCTACAATGAGCAGTTCTTC,TRBV28,TRBJ2-1,once,-
CASSPQGIGSNQPQHF,TGTGCCAGCAGTCCACAGGGGATTGGTAGCAATCAGCCCCAGCATTTT,TRBV27,TRBJ1-5,-,TRBD1
CASSSTPRQEQFF,TGTGCCAGCAGTTCAACTCCTCGACAGGAGCAGTTCTTC,TRBV12-3/TRBV12-4,TRBJ2-1,once,-
CASSLAGLSTDTQYF,TGTGCCAGCAGCTTAGCGGGACTCAGCACAGATACGCAGTATTTT,TRBV7-3,TRBJ2-3,-,-
CASSQEVYGTGRGKLFF,TGCGCCAGCAGCCAAGAGGTGTACGGGACTGGAAGGGGAAAACTGTTTTTT,TRBV4-3,TRBJ1-4,-,-
CASSSGLAGRDTQYF,TGTGCCAGCAGCTCGGGACTAGCGGGAAGAGACACGCAGTATTTT,TRBV11-3,TRBJ2-3,-,TRBD2
CSVEEGKNTEAFF,TGCAGCGTTGAGGAGGGGAAGAACACTGAAGCTTTCTTT,TRBV29-1,TRBJ1-1,once,-
CASSPTGDRAGGNQPQHF,TGCGCCAGCAGCCCCACAGGGGACAGGGCAGGTGGCAATCAGCCCCAGCATTTT,TRBV4-1,TRBJ1-5,-,TRBD1